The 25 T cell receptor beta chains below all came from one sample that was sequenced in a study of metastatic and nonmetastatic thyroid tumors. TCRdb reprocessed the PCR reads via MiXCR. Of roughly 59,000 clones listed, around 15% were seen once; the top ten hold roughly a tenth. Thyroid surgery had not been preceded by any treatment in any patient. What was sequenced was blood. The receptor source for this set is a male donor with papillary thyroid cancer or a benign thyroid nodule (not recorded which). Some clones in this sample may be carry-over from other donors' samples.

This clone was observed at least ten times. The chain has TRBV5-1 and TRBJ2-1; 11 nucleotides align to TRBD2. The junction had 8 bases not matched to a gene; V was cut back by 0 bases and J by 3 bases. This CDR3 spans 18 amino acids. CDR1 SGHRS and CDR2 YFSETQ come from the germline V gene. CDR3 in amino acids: CASSLAAPSGRYYNEQFF. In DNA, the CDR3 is TGCGCCAGCAGCTTGGCGGCCCCTAGCGGGAGGTACTACAATGAGCAGTTCTTC.

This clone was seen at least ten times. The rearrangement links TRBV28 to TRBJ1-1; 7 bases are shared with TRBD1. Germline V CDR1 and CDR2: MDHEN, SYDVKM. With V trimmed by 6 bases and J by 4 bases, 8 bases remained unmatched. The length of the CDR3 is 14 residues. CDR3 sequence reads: CASSPGQISTEAFF. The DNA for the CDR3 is TGTGCCAGCAGCCCGGGACAGATCAGCACTGAAGCTTTCTTT.

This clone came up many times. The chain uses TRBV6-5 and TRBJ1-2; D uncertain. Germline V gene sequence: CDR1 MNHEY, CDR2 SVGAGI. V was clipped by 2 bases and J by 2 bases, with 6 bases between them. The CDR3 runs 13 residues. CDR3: CASSYTRNYGYTF. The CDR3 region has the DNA TGTGCCAGCAGTTACACCCGGAACTATGGCTACACCTTC.

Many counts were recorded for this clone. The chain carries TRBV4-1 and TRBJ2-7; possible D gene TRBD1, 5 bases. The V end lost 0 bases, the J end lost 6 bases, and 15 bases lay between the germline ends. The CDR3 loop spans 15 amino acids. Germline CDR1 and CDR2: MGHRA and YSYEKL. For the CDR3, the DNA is TGCGCCAGCAGCCAAGAACCTCAGGGCTCAATCGAGCAGTACTTC. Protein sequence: CASSQEPQGSIEQYF.

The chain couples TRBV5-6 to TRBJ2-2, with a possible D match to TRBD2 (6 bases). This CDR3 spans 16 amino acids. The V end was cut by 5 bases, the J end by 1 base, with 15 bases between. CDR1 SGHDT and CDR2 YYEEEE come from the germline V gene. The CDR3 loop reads CASRPDYILNTGELFF. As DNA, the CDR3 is TGTGCCAGCAGACCGGACTATATCCTGAACACCGGGGAGCTGTTTTTT.

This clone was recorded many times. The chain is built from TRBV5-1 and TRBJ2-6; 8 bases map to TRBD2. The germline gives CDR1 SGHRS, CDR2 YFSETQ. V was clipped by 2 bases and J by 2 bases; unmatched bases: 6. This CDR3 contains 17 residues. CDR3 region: CASSLNSGGPGANVLTF. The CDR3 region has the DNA TGCGCCAGCAGCTTAAATTCGGGGGGGCCTGGGGCCAACGTCCTGACTTTC.

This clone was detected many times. Here the CDR3 DNA reads TGTGCCAGCAGCCAGGACTCCTACGAGCAGTACTTC. Encoded protein: CASSQDSYEQYF. The chain couples TRBV13 to TRBJ2-7; D unresolved. V lost 5 bases to trimming and J lost 0 bases, with 5 bases between them. Looked up from germline, CDR1 is PRHDT and CDR2 is FYEKMQ (reference sequence). The length of the CDR3 is 12 residues.

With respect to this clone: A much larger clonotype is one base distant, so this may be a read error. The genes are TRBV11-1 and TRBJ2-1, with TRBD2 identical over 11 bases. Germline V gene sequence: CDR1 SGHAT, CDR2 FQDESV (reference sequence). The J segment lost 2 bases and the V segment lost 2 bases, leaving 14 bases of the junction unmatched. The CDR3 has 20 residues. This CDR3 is CASSLCLRLAGRGTYNEQFF. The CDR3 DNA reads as TGTGCCAGCAGCTTATGTTTGAGACTAGCGGGGAGGGGGACCTACAATGAGCAGTTCTTC. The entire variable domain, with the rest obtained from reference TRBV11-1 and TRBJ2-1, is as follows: EAEVAQSPRYKITEKSQAVAFWCDPISGHATLYWYRQILGQGPELLVQFQDESVVDDSQLPKDRFSAERLKGVDSTLKIQPAELGDSAMYLCASSLCLRLAGRGTYNEQFFGPGTRLTVL.

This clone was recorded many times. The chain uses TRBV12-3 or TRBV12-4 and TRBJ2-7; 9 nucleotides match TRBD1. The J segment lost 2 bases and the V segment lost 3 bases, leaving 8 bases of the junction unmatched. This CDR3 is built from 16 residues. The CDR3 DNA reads TGTGCCAGCAGTTTGGGTACAGGGGGCTTTCCCTACGAGCAGTACTTC. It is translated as CASSLGTGGFPYEQYF.

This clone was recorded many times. CDR3 sequence (DNA): TGTGCCAGCAGCTTACAGGCCCCCCTCCATTTT. Residues: CASSLQAPLHF. The V call is TRBV7-2, the J call TRBJ1-5; D is unclear. Germline V gene data show CDR1 as SGHTA and CDR2 as FQGNSA. The CDR3 spans 11 residues. Trimming left V 2 bases short and J 16 bases short, with 12 bases between.

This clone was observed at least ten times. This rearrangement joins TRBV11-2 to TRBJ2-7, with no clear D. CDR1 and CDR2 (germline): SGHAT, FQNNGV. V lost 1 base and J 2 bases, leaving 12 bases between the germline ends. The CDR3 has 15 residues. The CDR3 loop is CASSLALYRTYEQYF. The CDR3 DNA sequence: TGTGCCAGCAGCTTAGCTCTGTACCGCACCTACGAGCAGTACTTC.

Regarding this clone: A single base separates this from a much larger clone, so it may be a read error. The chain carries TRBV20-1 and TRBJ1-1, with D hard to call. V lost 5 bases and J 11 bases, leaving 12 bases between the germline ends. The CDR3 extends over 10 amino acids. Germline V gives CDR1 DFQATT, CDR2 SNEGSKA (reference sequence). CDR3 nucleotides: TGCAGTGCTCATGACGATCGTGCTTTCTTT. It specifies CSAHDDRAFF.

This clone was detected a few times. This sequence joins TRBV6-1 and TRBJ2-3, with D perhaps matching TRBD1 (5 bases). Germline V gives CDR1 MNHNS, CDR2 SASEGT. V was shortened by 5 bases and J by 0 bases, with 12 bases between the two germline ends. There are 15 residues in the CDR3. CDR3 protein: CASSWTLASTDTQYF. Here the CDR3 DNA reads TGTGCCAGCAGTTGGACATTAGCTAGCACAGATACGCAGTATTTT.

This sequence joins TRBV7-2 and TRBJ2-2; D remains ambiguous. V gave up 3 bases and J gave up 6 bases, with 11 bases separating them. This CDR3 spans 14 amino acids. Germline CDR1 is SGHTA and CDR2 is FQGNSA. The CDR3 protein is CASSLCLDAGELFF. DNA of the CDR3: TGTGCCAGCAGCTTGTGTTTAGATGCCGGGGAGCTGTTTTTT.

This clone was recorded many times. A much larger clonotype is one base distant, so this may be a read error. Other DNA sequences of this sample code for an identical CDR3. CDR3 bases: TGTGCCAGCAGCTCGACTAGCGGGAGGGCCTCATACAATGAGCAGTTCTTC. Encoded protein: CASSSTSGRASYNEQFF. The chain links TRBV7-3 to TRBJ2-1, with TRBD2 matching 14 bases. CDR3 length: 17 residues. V gave up 4 bases and J gave up 4 bases; unmatched junction bases: 6. Germline CDR1 and CDR2: SGHTA and FQGTGA.

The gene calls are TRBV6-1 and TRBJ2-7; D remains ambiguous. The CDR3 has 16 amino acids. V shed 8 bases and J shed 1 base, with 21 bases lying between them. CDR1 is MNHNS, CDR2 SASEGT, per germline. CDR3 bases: TGTGCCAGCCATCCAACCCCGGTCGTGGGGTCCTACGAGCAGTACTTC. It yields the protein CASHPTPVVGSYEQYF.

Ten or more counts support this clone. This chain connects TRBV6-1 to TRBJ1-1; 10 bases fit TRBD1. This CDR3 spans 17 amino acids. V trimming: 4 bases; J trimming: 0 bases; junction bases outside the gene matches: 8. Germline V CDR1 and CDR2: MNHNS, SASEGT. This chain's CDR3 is CASSAIRDRGMNTEAFF. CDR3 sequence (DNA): TGTGCCAGCAGTGCGATCCGGGACAGGGGAATGAACACTGAAGCTTTCTTT.

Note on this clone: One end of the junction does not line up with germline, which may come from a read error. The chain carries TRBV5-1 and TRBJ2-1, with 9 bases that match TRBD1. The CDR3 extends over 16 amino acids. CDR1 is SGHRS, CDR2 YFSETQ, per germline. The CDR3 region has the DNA TGCTCCAGCAGCGTCGTTTACAGGGGGCTTGGCAATGAGCAGTTCTTC. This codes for CSSSVVYRGLGNEQFF.

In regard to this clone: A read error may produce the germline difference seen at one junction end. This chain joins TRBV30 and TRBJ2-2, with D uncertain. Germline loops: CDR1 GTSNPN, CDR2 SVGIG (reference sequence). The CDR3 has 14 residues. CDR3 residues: CAWIDATPTGELFF. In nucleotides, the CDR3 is TGTGCCTGGATTGATGCGACTCCGACCGGTGAGCTGTTTTTT.

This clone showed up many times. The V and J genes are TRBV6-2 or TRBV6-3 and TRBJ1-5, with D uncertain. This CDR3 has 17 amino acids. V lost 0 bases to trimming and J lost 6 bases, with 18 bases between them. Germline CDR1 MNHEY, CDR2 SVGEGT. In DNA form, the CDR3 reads TGTGCCAGCAGTTACTCGACGGGGTTCGGGTGGATTCAGCCCCAGCATTTT. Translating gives CASSYSTGFGWIQPQHF.

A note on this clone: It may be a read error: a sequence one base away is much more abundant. The chain's CDR3 is CASRKLRYNEQFF. The CDR3, as DNA: TGTGCCAGCAGAAAGCTACGGTACAATGAGCAGTTCTTC. This sequence joins TRBV14 and TRBJ2-1; D remains unclear. CDR1 SGHDN and CDR2 FVKESK come from the germline V gene. V was cut by 6 bases and J by 4 bases, with 10 bases left in between. This CDR3 has 13 residues. The variable domain in full, with the rest retrieved from reference TRBV14 and TRBJ2-1, is EAGVTQFPSHSVIEKGQTVTLRCDPISGHDNLYWYRRVMGKEIKFLLHFVKESKQDESGMPNNRFLAERTGGTYSTLKVQPAELEDSGVYFCASRKLRYNEQFFGPGTRLTVL.

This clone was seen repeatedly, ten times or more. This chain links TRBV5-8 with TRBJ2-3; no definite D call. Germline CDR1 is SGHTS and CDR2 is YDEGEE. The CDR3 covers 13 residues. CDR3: CADGRAHTDTQYF. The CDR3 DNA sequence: TGTGCAGACGGTAGGGCCCACACAGATACGCAGTATTTT.

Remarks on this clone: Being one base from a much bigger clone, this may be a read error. CDR3 sequence reads: CASSPGTYHGNTIYF. The CDR3 DNA reads TGTGCCAGCTCACCGGGGACTTACCATGGAAACACCATATATTTT. The gene calls are TRBV18 and TRBJ1-3; tentatively, D is TRBD1 (5 bases). The germline V gene encodes CDR1 KGHSH and CDR2 LQKENI. V lost 3 bases to trimming and J lost 3 bases, with 12 bases between them. The CDR3 extends over 15 amino acids.

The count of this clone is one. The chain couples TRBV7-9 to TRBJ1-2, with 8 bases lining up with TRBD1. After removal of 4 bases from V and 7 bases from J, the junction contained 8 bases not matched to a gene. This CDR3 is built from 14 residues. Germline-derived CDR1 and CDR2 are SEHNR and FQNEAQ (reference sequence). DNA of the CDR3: TGTGCCAGCAGCTCCTCGGACAGGGATGTTGGCTACACCTTC. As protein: CASSSSDRDVGYTF.

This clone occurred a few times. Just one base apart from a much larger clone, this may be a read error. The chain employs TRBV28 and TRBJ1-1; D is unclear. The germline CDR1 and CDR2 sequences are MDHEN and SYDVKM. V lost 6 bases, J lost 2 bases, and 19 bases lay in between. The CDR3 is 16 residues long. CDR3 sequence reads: CASSPVERLINTEAFF. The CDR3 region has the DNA TGTGCCAGCAGCCCGGTTGAGCGGCTCATTAACACTGAAGCTTTCTTT.